A single sample gave rise to the 2 T cell receptor beta chains below, sequenced in a study of blood T cell repertoires in COVID-19. Data came from immunoSEQ multiplex PCR; TCRdb stores just in-frame clones and leaves some out. The top ten hold 7.2% of the sample, which has some 200,000 clones, around three quarters seen once. Material for sequencing was peripheral blood. These TCRs come from a woman in her seventies with acute or convalescent COVID-19.

The chain uses TRBV6-4 and TRBJ2-5, with D tentatively TRBD1 (5 bases). Trimming cost V 6 bases and J 2 bases, with 10 bases left between them. From germline, CDR1 is MRHNA and CDR2 SNTAGT. This CDR3 spans 13 amino acids. The CDR3 region is CASSRVWQETQYF. DNA for the CDR3: TGTGCCAGCAGCAGGGTGTGGCAAGAGACCCAGTACTTC.

The chain joins TRBV9 to TRBJ1-1, with D possibly TRBD1 on 6 matching bases. Germline CDR1 and CDR2: SGDLS and YYNGEE. Between the trimmed V and J ends, which lost 1 base and 6 bases, there was a span of 16 bases. The CDR3 has 15 amino acids. The CDR3, as DNA: TGTGCCAGCAGCGTACTCCCTGGGGGACACCCTGAAGCTTTCTTT. Its protein product is CASSVLPGGHPEAFF.